A selection of T cell receptor beta chains follows, all from one sample in a study of stem cell transplantation in POMP-related autoinflammatory disease. TCRdb's table, derived via immunoSEQ multiplex PCR, lists solely in-frame clones and lacks some. Altogether more than 20,000 clones are present, 75% to 85% being singletons, with the ten largest covering around 2.4%. The sequencing here drew on CD4+ T cells from PBMCs, taken before stem cell transplantation. Receptor source: a human donor with POMP-related autoinflammation and immune dysregulation (PRAID). CDR3s include the opening cysteine and the closing phenylalanine or tryptophan. The order of the fields is V gene, D gene, clone size, J gene, CDR3 DNA, CDR3 protein. D genes are given only for firm matches. Clone size, where shown, is once, few, many, or a class for clones that have expanded.

V: TRBV27
D: TRBD1
size: NA
J: TRBJ1-3
DNA: TGTGCCAGCAGTCCTGACTACCGACCCCGGGACAGCGAAACTGGAAACACCATATATTTT
CDR3: CASSPDYRPRDSETGNTIYF

V: TRBV5-1
D: NA
size: NA
J: TRBJ2-7
DNA: TGCGCCAGCAGCTTGGCGGAGCGAAGGGGATACGAGCAGTACTTC
CDR3: CASSLAERRGYEQYF

V: TRBV6-1
D: TRBD1
size: NA
J: TRBJ1-5
DNA: TGTGCCAGCAATTTGGACAGGGGCAATCAGCCCCAGCATTTT
CDR3: CASNLDRGNQPQHF

V: TRBV28
D: TRBD2
size: once
J: TRBJ2-2
DNA: TGTGCCAGCAGCCACCACTCTAGCGGGAGAGTAGACCCCGGGGAGCTGTTTTTT
CDR3: CASSHHSSGRVDPGELFF

V: TRBV13
D: TRBD1
size: NA
J: TRBJ1-2
DNA: TGTGCCAGCAGCCCGCGACAGGGAGCCTACACCTTC
CDR3: CASSPRQGAYTF

V: TRBV5-4
D: NA
size: NA
J: TRBJ2-4
DNA: TGTGCCAGCAGCTTGGACATGGAAAACATTCAGTACTTC
CDR3: CASSLDMENIQYF

V: TRBV21-1
D: NA
size: once
J: TRBJ1-1
DNA: TGTGCCAGCCCCAGGCGGGGGGCGCGGACTGAAGCTTTCTTT
CDR3: CASPRRGARTEAFF

V: TRBV5-1
D: NA
size: few
J: TRBJ1-5
DNA: TGCGCCAGCAGCTTGGGACCTCAACCCCCGCAGCCCCAGCATTTT
CDR3: CASSLGPQPPQPQHF

V: TRBV27
D: NA
size: NA
J: TRBJ1-2
DNA: TGTGCCAGCAGTCGGGCCGGTGGAGATGGCTACACCTTC
CDR3: CASSRAGGDGYTF

V: TRBV9
D: TRBD2
size: NA
J: TRBJ2-5
DNA: TGTGCCAGCAGCCGGGGACTAGCGGGAGCAGAGACCCAGTACTTC
CDR3: CASSRGLAGAETQYF

V: TRBV2
D: NA
size: few
J: TRBJ2-1
DNA: TGTGCCAGCAGTGACGTCGCAGGTCATCTATACAATGAGCAGTTCTTC
CDR3: CASSDVAGHLYNEQFF

V: TRBV5-1
D: NA
size: NA
J: TRBJ1-5
DNA: TGCGCCAGCAGCTTGCGAGGGCTAGTCAATCAGCCCCAGCATTTT
CDR3: CASSLRGLVNQPQHF

V: TRBV5-4
D: NA
size: few
J: TRBJ2-7
DNA: TGTGCCAGCAGCTTCCTGGGCGAGCAGTACTTC
CDR3: CASSFLGEQYF

V: TRBV19
D: NA
size: NA
J: TRBJ1-1
DNA: TGTGCCAGTAGTATTCTGGGGGACACTGAAGCTTTCTTT
CDR3: CASSILGDTEAFF

V: TRBV11-3
D: TRBD1
size: NA
J: TRBJ1-2
DNA: TGTGCCAGCAGCTTGGTACCGGGACAGTCCTCTCGCGGCTACACCTTC
CDR3: CASSLVPGQSSRGYTF

V: TRBV28
D: NA
size: NA
J: TRBJ1-1
DNA: TGTGCCAGCATCCCCGGGACGGACTTGGAAGCTTTCTTT
CDR3: CASIPGTDLEAFF

V: TRBV6-1
D: NA
size: few
J: TRBJ2-2
DNA: TGTGCCAGCAGTGACCTTATGTTCACCGGGGAGCTGTTTTTT
CDR3: CASSDLMFTGELFF

V: TRBV6-1
D: NA
size: NA
J: TRBJ2-7
DNA: TGTGCCAGCAGTGAAGCAGGGAGCGAGCAGTACTTC
CDR3: CASSEAGSEQYF

V: TRBV5-1
D: NA
size: few
J: TRBJ2-2
DNA: TGCGCCAGCAGCCCCATAGCCGGGACAACTGCCGGGGAGCTGTTTTTT
CDR3: CASSPIAGTTAGELFF

V: TRBV5-1
D: NA
size: NA
J: TRBJ1-6
DNA: TGCGCCAGCAGCTTGGGGGGGCGGCTTGGTAATTCACCCCTCCACTTT
CDR3: CASSLGGRLGNSPLHF

V: TRBV28
D: NA
size: NA
J: TRBJ1-4
DNA: TGTGCCAGCAGCTCGGACAGCCTTAATGAAAAACTGTTTTTT
CDR3: CASSSDSLNEKLFF

V: TRBV2
D: NA
size: NA
J: TRBJ2-3
DNA: TGTGCCAGCAGTGAATTAGGAAATACAGATACGCAGTATTTT
CDR3: CASSELGNTDTQYF

V: TRBV10-1
D: NA
size: NA
J: TRBJ2-2
DNA: TGCGCCAGCAGTGGAAGGGCCCAAGGGGAGCTGTTTTTT
CDR3: CASSGRAQGELFF

V: TRBV5-4
D: NA
size: NA
J: TRBJ2-5
DNA: TGTGCCAGCAGCTTGGTCAACCAAGAGACCCAGTACTTC
CDR3: CASSLVNQETQYF

V: TRBV25-1
D: NA
size: NA
J: TRBJ2-1
DNA: TGTGCCAGCAGCGATCCTCGGAGGAGCTCCTACAATGAGCAGTTCTTC
CDR3: CASSDPRRSSYNEQFF

V: TRBV30
D: NA
size: few
J: TRBJ1-2
DNA: TGTGCCTGGAGTCAATGGGGGGGCTACACCTTC
CDR3: CAWSQWGGYTF

V: TRBV30
D: NA
size: NA
J: TRBJ1-1
DNA: TGTGCCTGGAGTGCTACACGGAGCTATCGGAGGGGCTGGGGGACTGAAGCTTTCTTT
CDR3: CAWSATRSYRRGWGTEAFF

V: TRBV5-1
D: TRBD2
size: NA
J: TRBJ2-1
DNA: TGCGCCAGCAGCTTGCGCAGAAGGCTAGCGGGGTGGGCCTCTTACAATGAGCAGTTCTTC
CDR3: CASSLRRRLAGWASYNEQFF

V: TRBV15
D: TRBD1
size: once
J: TRBJ1-2
DNA: TGTGCCACCAGCAGACCCGGGACAGGGGGCAATGGCTACACCTTC
CDR3: CATSRPGTGGNGYTF

V: TRBV30
D: NA
size: NA
J: TRBJ1-1
DNA: TGTGCCTGGAGTGTACCGGGGGGGGTTAGGAACACTGAAGCTTTCTTT
CDR3: CAWSVPGGVRNTEAFF

V: TRBV7-8
D: TRBD2
size: NA
J: TRBJ2-2
DNA: TGTGCCAGCAGCTTAGTAGCGGGAGGGCCAGGCGGGGAGCTGTTTTTT
CDR3: CASSLVAGGPGGELFF

V: TRBV7-9
D: TRBD2
size: NA
J: TRBJ2-1
DNA: TGTGCCAGCAGCCCGCCGACTAGCGGGAGGGATGAGCAGTTCTTC
CDR3: CASSPPTSGRDEQFF

V: TRBV29-1
D: NA
size: NA
J: TRBJ1-4
DNA: TGCAGCGGCAGGGATGGGGAAAAACTGTTTTTT
CDR3: CSGRDGEKLFF

V: TRBV6-1
D: TRBD2
size: NA
J: TRBJ2-5
DNA: TGTGCCAGCGGGGGACTAGCGGGAGGGCCCGAGACCCAGTACTTC
CDR3: CASGGLAGGPETQYF

V: TRBV29-1
D: NA
size: NA
J: TRBJ1-1
DNA: TGCAGCGTTGGGGCAGGGGTCACTGAAGCTTTCTTT
CDR3: CSVGAGVTEAFF

V: TRBV7-8
D: NA
size: NA
J: TRBJ1-2
DNA: TGTGCGTCTGTAGACCCGGGCTATCGCTACACCTTC
CDR3: CASVDPGYRYTF

V: TRBV5-1
D: TRBD2
size: NA
J: TRBJ2-7
DNA: TGCGCCAGCAGCTCGACTAGCGGGGGATCGTACGAGCAGTACTTC
CDR3: CASSSTSGGSYEQYF

V: TRBV29-1
D: TRBD1
size: NA
J: TRBJ2-7
DNA: TGCAGCGCCACGGTGACAGGGTACGAGCAGTACTTC
CDR3: CSATVTGYEQYF

V: TRBV18
D: TRBD1
size: NA
J: TRBJ1-1
DNA: TGTGCCAGCTCGACGGGACAGGGTAACACTGAAGCTTTCTTT
CDR3: CASSTGQGNTEAFF

V: TRBV5-1
D: TRBD2
size: NA
J: TRBJ2-2
DNA: TGCGCCAGCAGCTTGCTAGCGGGAGGGCCGAGGGATACCGGGGAGCTGTTTTTT
CDR3: CASSLLAGGPRDTGELFF

V: TRBV7-9
D: NA
size: NA
J: TRBJ1-1
DNA: TGTGCCAGCGGTCCCGGGGGGCGGATAACTGAGGGAGCTTTCTTT
CDR3: CASGPGGRITEGAFF

V: TRBV5-1
D: TRBD2
size: once
J: TRBJ2-1
DNA: TGCGCCAGCAGTTCAGGACTAGCGGGGGCCCCTACCTCCTACAATGAGCAGTTCTTC
CDR3: CASSSGLAGAPTSYNEQFF

V: TRBV15
D: TRBD1
size: NA
J: TRBJ2-7
DNA: TGTGCCACCAGGGCGACAGGGGGTAAGAGTGTGCAGTACTTC
CDR3: CATRATGGKSVQYF

V: TRBV6-1
D: TRBD2
size: NA
J: TRBJ2-3
DNA: TGTGCCAGCAGTCCTGGACTAGCGGTCACAGATACGCAGTATTTT
CDR3: CASSPGLAVTDTQYF